This T cell receptor (beta chain) was found in a study of blood T cell repertoires in COVID-19. Study-level information: Samples of COVID-19 (acute and convalescent) were obtained from the United States, Italy and Spain. The analysed material was cDNA or gDNA that came from T cells, B-cell-depleted T cells, or PBMCs.

In the authors' workflow: For nucleated cells, counts were estimated from reference gene primer amplification. Sequenced by immunoSEQ multiplex PCR; TCRdb stores in-frame clones only, minus some. Clone size and V and J calls were adopted from that table, with D and trimming inferred from the DNA. In the table there are roughly 80,000 clones, 82% of which are singletons. V shed 6 bases and J 2 bases; nucleotides not matched to a gene: 9. CDR1 is MNHEY, CDR2 SMNVEV, per germline (reference sequence). The CDR3 contains 18 residues. This receptor was taken from a human donor in a cohort sampled during active COVID-19. The chain recombines TRBV27 with TRBJ2-2, with TRBD2 matching 13 bases. Sequenced material: peripheral blood. CDR3 DNA sequence: TGTGCCAGCAGACCCGGGACTAGCGGGGACTTAAACACCGGGGAGCTGTTTTTT. Amino acids: CASRPGTSGDLNTGELFF.